This TCR beta chain came from a study of blood T cells in healthy people across ages. The CDR3 sequence is 14 residues long. The V gene lost 4 bases and the J gene lost 8 bases, with 18 bases spanning the gap. Looked up from germline, CDR1 is SGHRS and CDR2 is YFSETQ. General study results and limits: Compared with aged donors, long-lived donors showed fewer expanded clones, suggesting selection.

Healthy Caucasians from Russia aged roughly 6 to 90 served as donors. Next came a second PCR, run for about 6 to 12 cycles, which used a sample-barcoded 5' primer along with a J-beta primer mix. TCRdb reprocessed the 5' RACE reads via MiXCR and lists one record per CDR3 protein. Among about 1.7 million distinct CDR3 sequences listed, about 28% were seen once. With regard to this clonotype: Antigen specificity is unknown.

This TCR was sampled from a woman in her twenties or thirties in good health. The rearrangement links TRBV5-1 to TRBJ1-1; D remains unclear. Specimen: blood. The CDR3 DNA is TGCGCCAGCAGCCCTGCTCGGCTCAATGGAGAAGCTTTCTTT. The encoded protein is CASSPARLNGEAFF.